The 20 T cell receptor beta chains below all came from one sample that was sequenced in a study of T cell repertoires in cytomegalovirus infection. Each CDR3 protein is one row after TCRdb ran MiXCR on the reads. The profile shows around 300,000 distinct CDR3 sequences, roughly a fifth of them singletons. Their specific antigens are unknown. The material was cultured PBMCs, obtained from culture after CMV antigen stimulation. Every receptor here comes from a human donor in good health (CMV status not recorded). Some clones in this sample may be carry-over from other donors' samples.

The rearrangement uses TRBV30 and TRBJ1-2; no reliable D call. V was pared by 2 bases and J by 6 bases, with 10 bases between. Germline assignment: CDR1 GTSNPN and CDR2 SVGIG (reference sequence). The CDR3 runs to 12 residues. CDR3 bases: TGTGCCTGGAGTCATACAAGTGATGGCTACACCTTC. It specifies CAWSHTSDGYTF.

The J gene is TRBJ1-1, the V gene TRBV4-1; D gene uncertain. V lost 3 bases and J 2 bases, leaving 10 bases between the germline ends. CDR1 and CDR2 (germline): MGHRA, YSYEKL. This CDR3 region has 14 residues. CDR3 DNA: TGCGCCAGCAGCCACCAGACCCTTAACACTGAAGCTTTCTTT. This translates into CASSHQTLNTEAFF.

This clonotype has only a few counts. The chain joins TRBV6-2 or TRBV6-3 to TRBJ2-7, with a weak D call TRBD2 (5 bases). The V end lost 5 bases, the J end lost 1 base, and 18 bases lay between the germline ends. Germline V CDR1 and CDR2: MNHEY, SVGEGT. The CDR3 runs to 16 residues. CDR3 DNA sequence: TGTGCCAGCAGTCCCCCGGACGTATCGGGGTCCTACGAGCAGTACTTC. Protein sequence: CASSPPDVSGSYEQYF.

This clonotype has more than one count but fewer than ten. The CDR3 here is CASSQGGGPSYEQYF. The CDR3 coding sequence is TGCGCCAGCAGCCAAGGGGGAGGACCCTCCTACGAGCAGTACTTC. The chain has TRBV4-3 and TRBJ2-7; TRBD2 might be the D (6 bases). The CDR3 is 15 residues long. Germline V lookup: CDR1 LGHNA, CDR2 YSLEER. V gave up 1 base and J gave up 0 bases, with 10 bases separating them.

The chain combines TRBV4-3 with TRBJ1-3; D is ambiguous. CDR1 LGHNA and CDR2 YSLEER come from the germline V gene. The CDR3 sequence is 16 residues long. V was trimmed by 0 bases and J by 0 bases, leaving 9 bases between them. CDR3 DNA: TGCGCCAGCAGCCAAGATCATACCGTCTCTGGAAACACCATATATTTT. Amino acid sequence: CASSQDHTVSGNTIYF.

Comment on this clonotype: This may arise from a read error, as a much more abundant clone is one base away. V gene TRBV7-8 combines with J gene TRBJ2-5; 8 bases are shared with TRBD2. In germline, CDR1 is SGHVS, CDR2 FQNEAQ. V shed 1 base, J shed 4 bases, and the junction held 11 bases outside the gene matches. This CDR3 region has 17 residues. CDR3 nucleotides: TGTGCCAGCAGCTTAGGCGCGGGACTAGTTCTCGTAGAGACCCAGTACTTC. It encodes CASSLGAGLVLVETQYF.

In its sample, this clonotype was seen a few times. CDR3 sequence reads: CASSYSNKGEQFF. The CDR3 DNA sequence: TGTGCCAGCAGTTACTCGAACAAGGGAGAGCAGTTCTTC. J is TRBJ2-1 and V is TRBV6-5; unclear D gene. The CDR3 spans 13 residues. The germline gives CDR1 MNHEY, CDR2 SVGAGI. V was cut by 0 bases and J by 10 bases, with 10 bases left in between.

The V call is TRBV15, the J call TRBJ2-3, with a weak D call TRBD2 (7 bases). This CDR3 region has 15 residues. CDR1 is LNHNV, CDR2 YYDKDF, per germline (reference sequence). The V gene lost 3 bases and the J gene lost 4 bases, with 14 bases spanning the gap. The CDR3 DNA reads TGTGCCACCAGCAGGGGGGGGCCCGAGGCAGATACGCAGTATTTT. This codes for CATSRGGPEADTQYF.

This chain links TRBV6-6 with TRBJ1-4; the D gene is possibly TRBD1 (6 bases). CDR3 length equals 16 residues. V dropped 7 bases and J dropped 0 bases, with 15 bases sitting between them. Germline CDR1 reads MNHNY; CDR2 reads SVGAGI (reference sequence). In DNA form, the CDR3 reads TGTGCCAGCACCTTGCGACAGGCTGCAACTAATGAAAAACTGTTTTTT. It encodes CASTLRQAATNEKLFF.

The table lists this clonotype with many counts. This chain's CDR3 is CASSLAGPTQETQYF. The CDR3 DNA is TGTGCCAGCAGCTTAGCCGGCCCTACTCAAGAGACCCAGTACTTC. The rearrangement links TRBV7-2 to TRBJ2-5; D unresolved. Trimming pared 0 bases from V and 2 bases from J, leaving 10 bases between. The CDR3 covers 15 residues. Germline CDR1 is SGHTA and CDR2 is FQGNSA.

The table lists this clonotype with a few counts. The chain is built from TRBV6-1 and TRBJ2-5; D gene ambiguous. CDR3 size: 13 residues. Trimming stripped 7 bases from V and 4 bases from J, with 13 bases between. CDR1 and CDR2 (germline): MNHNS, SASEGT. CDR3 DNA: TGTGCCAGCACTCCTGGGTCCGTAGAGACCCAGTACTTC. As protein: CASTPGSVETQYF.

This clonotype was recorded many times. The rearrangement joins TRBV7-2 to TRBJ1-5; D gene uncertain. The germline V gene encodes CDR1 SGHTA and CDR2 FQGNSA. V was trimmed by 1 base and J by 4 bases, leaving 5 bases between them. There are 13 residues in the CDR3. The CDR3 spells CASSLVHNQPQHF. CDR3 in DNA: TGTGCCAGCAGCTTAGTGCATAATCAGCCCCAGCATTTT. The complete variable domain, with remaining parts taken from reference TRBV7-2 and TRBJ1-5, reads GAGVSQSPSNKVTEKGKDVELRCDPISGHTALYWYRQSLGQGLEFLIYFQGNSAPDKSGLPSDRFSAERTGGSVSTLTIQRTQQEDSAVYLCASSLVHNQPQHFGDGTRLSIL.

This clonotype was counted only a few times. The chain has TRBV6-1 and TRBJ2-7; D may be TRBD1 (6 bases). Germline CDR1 is MNHNS and CDR2 is SASEGT. The V end was cut by 4 bases, the J end by 7 bases, with 23 bases between. The CDR3 covers 16 residues. CDR3 bases: TGTGCCAGCAGTGCTCTACGTCGGACAGCTCCCGGGGAGCAGTACTTC. Protein sequence: CASSALRRTAPGEQYF.

This clonotype was seen more than once but under ten times. The V gene is TRBV7-9, the J gene TRBJ2-1, with unresolved D. Germline V lookup: CDR1 SEHNR, CDR2 FQNEAQ (reference sequence). The CDR3 extends over 13 amino acids. Trimming removed 5 bases at V and 4 bases at J, with 9 bases between. The CDR3 nucleotides read TGTGCCAGCAGCCAGACACAGTACAATGAGCAGTTCTTC. Translating it yields CASSQTQYNEQFF.

About this clonotype itself: A much larger clone differs from this one at a single base, so this may be a read error. The chain links TRBV7-2 to TRBJ1-6; D is possibly TRBD1 (6 bases). Germline CDR1 and CDR2: SGHTA and FQGNSA. This CDR3 is 15 amino acids long. V was pared by 5 bases and J by 8 bases, with 16 bases between. This chain's CDR3 is CASSRKIGGDSPLHF. The CDR3 nucleotides are TGTGCCAGCAGCCGAAAGATAGGGGGGGATTCACCCCTCCACTTT. Full variable domain (missing parts from reference TRBV7-2 and TRBJ1-6): GAGVSQSPSNKVTEKGKDVELRCDPISGHTALYWYRQSLGQGLEFLIYFQGNSAPDKSGLPSDRFSAERTGGSVSTLTIQRTQQEDSAVYLCASSRKIGGDSPLHFGNGTRLTVT.

This clonotype was recorded only once. V and J are TRBV29-1 and TRBJ2-1; 15 bases agree with TRBD2. The V segment lost 5 bases and the J segment 3 bases; nucleotides outside the gene matches: 8. The CDR3 extends over 17 amino acids. Per the germline V gene, CDR1 is SQVTM and CDR2 is ANQGSEA. Here the CDR3 reads CSVPLGTSGRIYNEQFF. The DNA of the CDR3 is TGCAGCGTTCCGTTAGGGACTAGCGGGAGGATCTACAATGAGCAGTTCTTC.

This clonotype appeared a few times. This sequence joins TRBV4-3 and TRBJ1-5; D unresolved. This CDR3 comprises 15 residues. CDR1 is LGHNA and CDR2 is YSLEER in the germline V gene. The V end lost 0 bases, the J end lost 5 bases, and 11 bases lay between the germline ends. The CDR3: CASSQDLQAYQPQHF. DNA for the CDR3: TGCGCCAGCAGCCAAGATCTGCAGGCATATCAGCCCCAGCATTTT.

This clonotype was seen ten or more times. The chain combines TRBV12-3 or TRBV12-4 with TRBJ1-5; TRBD1 might be the D (6 bases). The CDR3 length is 12 residues. V lost 5 bases and J lost 7, with 9 bases in between. CDR3 sequence (DNA): TGTGCCAGCAGTAAACAGGGCCAGCCCCAGCATTTT. It translates to CASSKQGQPQHF.

The chain has TRBV7-2 and TRBJ2-1, with 7 bases matching TRBD2. This CDR3 is 17 amino acids long. The trim removed 5 bases at V and 6 bases at J, leaving 16 bases unmatched. Germline-derived CDR1 and CDR2 are SGHTA and FQGNSA. The CDR3 DNA is TGTGCCAGCAGCCCCCGTGGGGGTACGGGAGGTAGCAATGAGCAGTTCTTC. Amino acid sequence: CASSPRGGTGGSNEQFF.

This clonotype was seen many times. The V and J genes are TRBV7-8 and TRBJ1-4; 9 bases line up with TRBD1. This CDR3 has 14 amino acids. Germline V lookup: CDR1 SGHVS, CDR2 FQNEAQ. J was trimmed by 5 bases and V by 10 bases; bases with no gene match: 8. The chain's CDR3 is CATRSGTGNEKLFF. The CDR3 nucleotides read TGTGCCACCCGCTCCGGGACAGGGAATGAAAAACTGTTTTTT.